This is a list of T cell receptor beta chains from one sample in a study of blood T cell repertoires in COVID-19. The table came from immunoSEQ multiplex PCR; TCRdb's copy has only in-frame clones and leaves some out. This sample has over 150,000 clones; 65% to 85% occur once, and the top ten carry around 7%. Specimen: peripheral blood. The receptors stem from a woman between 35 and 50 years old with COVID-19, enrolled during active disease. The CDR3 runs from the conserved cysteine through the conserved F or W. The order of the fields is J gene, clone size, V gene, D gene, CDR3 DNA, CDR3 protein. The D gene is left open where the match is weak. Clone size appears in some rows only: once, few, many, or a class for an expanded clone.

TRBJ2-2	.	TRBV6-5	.	TGTGCCAGCATCTTACGGAGGGGCACCGGGGAGCTGTTTTTT	CASILRRGTGELFF
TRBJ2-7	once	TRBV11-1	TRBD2	TGTGCCAGCACCCGAACTCCGGGGGGGACCGCTCTCGAGCAGTACTTC	CASTRTPGGTALEQYF
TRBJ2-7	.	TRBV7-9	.	TGTGCCAGCGGAGACGGGAGCTACGAGCAGTACTTC	CASGDGSYEQYF
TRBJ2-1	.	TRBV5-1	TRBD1	TGCGCCAGCAGCTTGGGTGTCCGGACAGGGGGGATGCATGAGCAGTTCTTC	CASSLGVRTGGMHEQFF
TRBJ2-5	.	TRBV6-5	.	TGTGCCAGCAGTTACTTCGGCCCCGGGGAGACCCAGTACTTC	CASSYFGPGETQYF
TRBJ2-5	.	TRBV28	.	TGTGCCAGCAGCCAGGGGCCGGAGACCCAGTACTTC	CASSQGPETQYF
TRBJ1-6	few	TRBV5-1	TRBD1	TGCGCCAGCAGCTCCACAGGGGGCGATTCACCCCTCCACTTT	CASSSTGGDSPLHF
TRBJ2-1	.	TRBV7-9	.	TGTGCCAGCAGCTCCCACAGGCTTTATTTGAACAATGAGCAGTTCTTC	CASSSHRLYLNNEQFF
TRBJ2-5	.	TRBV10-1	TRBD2	TGCGCCAGGTTCCCCCAGGGAGGGAACCAAGAGACCCAGTACTTC	CARFPQGGNQETQYF
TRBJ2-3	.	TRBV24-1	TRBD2	TGTGCCACCTCGGCAGCGGGGATTGGGGTGCAGTATTTT	CATSAAGIGVQYF
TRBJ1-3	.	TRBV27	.	TGTGCCAGCAGTTTGAGAGGGTCTGGAAACACCATATATTTT	CASSLRGSGNTIYF
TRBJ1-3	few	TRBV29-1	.	TGCAGCGTTGAATACAGGTTGCTATCTGGAAACACCATATATTTT	CSVEYRLLSGNTIYF
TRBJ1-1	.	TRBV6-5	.	TGTGCCAGCAGCCGGGACTTGGGAAACACTGAAGCTTTCTTT	CASSRDLGNTEAFF
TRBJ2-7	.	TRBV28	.	TGTGCCAGCAGTCTCCCGAGACAGGCTTCCACCTCCTACGAGCAGTACTTC	CASSLPRQASTSYEQYF
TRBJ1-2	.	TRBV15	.	TGTGCCACCAGGAAGGACAGTAACTATGGCTACACCTTC	CATRKDSNYGYTF
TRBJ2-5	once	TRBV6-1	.	TGTGCCAGCAGTGAAGGAGGGTCACAAGAGACCCAGTACTTC	CASSEGGSQETQYF
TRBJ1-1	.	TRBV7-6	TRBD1	TGTGCCAGCGCCTTACTGTCAAGACATACGGGACAGGGGAACACTGAAGCTTTCTTT	CASALLSRHTGQGNTEAFF
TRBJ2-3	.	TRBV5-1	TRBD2	TGCGCCAGCAATCGGGAGGGCACAGATACGCAGTATTTT	CASNREGTDTQYF
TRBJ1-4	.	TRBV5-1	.	TGCGCCAGCAGCTTTGGACAGCGTAATGAAAAACTGTTTTTT	CASSFGQRNEKLFF
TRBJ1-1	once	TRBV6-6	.	TGTGCCAGCAGTTACGGGGGGATTCGTGCCACTGAAGCTTTCTTT	CASSYGGIRATEAFF
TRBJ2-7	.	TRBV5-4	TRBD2	TGTGCCAGCAGCCCGGGACTAGCGGGAGGAGTCGCTTACGAGCAGTACTTC	CASSPGLAGGVAYEQYF
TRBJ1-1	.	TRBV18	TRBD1	TGTGCCACCAAACAGGGGAGGAACACTGAAGCTTTCTTT	CATKQGRNTEAFF
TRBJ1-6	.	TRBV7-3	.	TGTGCCAGCAGCTTCGGGAGTATGAATTCACCCCTCCACTTT	CASSFGSMNSPLHF
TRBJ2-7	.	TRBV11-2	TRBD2	TGTGCCAGCAGCCCGGCTAGCGGGCCGTCCTACGAGCAGTACTTC	CASSPASGPSYEQYF
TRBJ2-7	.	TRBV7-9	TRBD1	TGTGCCAGCAGCTCCGGGACAGGGGAAAATGCCTACGAGCAGTACTTC	CASSSGTGENAYEQYF
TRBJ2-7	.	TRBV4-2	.	TGTGCCAGCAGCCAAGATAGTGACAGCTCTTACGAGCAGTACTTC	CASSQDSDSSYEQYF
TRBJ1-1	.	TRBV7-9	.	TGTGCCAGCAACCACGGACCCACTCGAGGGGCTTTCTTT	CASNHGPTRGAFF
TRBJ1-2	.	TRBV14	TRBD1	TGTGCCAGCAGCCCGCAACCGACAGGGGGAAATGGCTACACCTTC	CASSPQPTGGNGYTF
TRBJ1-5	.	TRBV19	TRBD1	TGTGCTACTCTTTTGGCAGGGGGCAGTCAGCCCCAGCATTTT	CATLLAGGSQPQHF
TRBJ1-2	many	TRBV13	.	TGTGCCAGCAGCTTAGGAAACACAGGGAACTATGGCTACACCTTC	CASSLGNTGNYGYTF
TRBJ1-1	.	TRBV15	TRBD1	TGTGCCACCAGCAGAGGGGACAGGGTATCGGCTTTCTTT	CATSRGDRVSAFF
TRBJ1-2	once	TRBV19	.	TGTGCCAGTAGTATAGATTTTGGTCACAAGGGGTATGGCTACACCTTC	CASSIDFGHKGYGYTF
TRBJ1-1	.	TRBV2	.	TGTGCCAGCCGTGCTGGTGAGGGTCATGAAGCTTTCTTT	CASRAGEGHEAFF
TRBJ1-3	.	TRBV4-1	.	TGCGCCAGCAGGTACAGGGAAGCCCACTCTGGAAACACCATATATTTT	CASRYREAHSGNTIYF
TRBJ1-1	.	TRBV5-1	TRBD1	TGCGCCAGCAGCGAACGAACCGGGACAGGGGGCACTGAAGCTTTCTTT	CASSERTGTGGTEAFF
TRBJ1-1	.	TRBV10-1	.	TGCGCCAGCTCAAGCCAGGGGACCACTGAAGCTTTCTTT	CASSSQGTTEAFF
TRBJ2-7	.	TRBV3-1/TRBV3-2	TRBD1	TGTGCCAGCAGCCACCGGGACAGAGACTACGAGCAGTACTTC	CASSHRDRDYEQYF
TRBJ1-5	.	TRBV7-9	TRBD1	TGTGCCAGCAGCTTAGTAGGGGGCATTCAGCCCCAGCATTTT	CASSLVGGIQPQHF